The present TCR beta chain was sequenced within a study of blood T cell repertoires in COVID-19 (dated by TCRdb to 2020 to 2021). Study-wide context: Samples covering the acute and convalescent phases of COVID-19 were provided by collaborators in the United States, Italy and Spain. The prospective study material was composed of cDNA or gDNA derived from T cells, B-cell-depleted T cells, or PBMCs. The dataset comprised deeply sampled blood TCRbeta repertoires from subjects exposed to, actively infected with, or recovered from COVID-19. The repertoires were released in a freely available public database meant as a resource for research on the immune response to SARS-CoV-2. Samples came from the ongoing ImmuneRACE study (first 160 participants) plus 1,254 subjects from 6 global collaborators. Sample metadata almost always included a de-identified subject ID, COVID-19 status, age in years and sex. Where HLA class I and class II types were available, the types were taken from metadata supplied by the sample provider, not from assay-based typing.

Paper-wide results and their limitations: How much clinical and demographic metadata was included differed by source and by participant, and the metadata was provided uncurated.

TCRbeta CDR3 regions were amplified from genomic DNA using the immunoSEQ Assay, a bias-controlled multiplex PCR. The original pipeline was this. The number of nucleated cells in each sample was estimated from the amplification of reference gene primers within the assay. Sequence reads were collapsed and filtered to measure the absolute abundance of every unique TCRbeta CDR3 rearrangement. For each sample, productive Simpson clonality was calculated as the square root of Simpson's diversity index across productive rearrangements. Sourced from immuneACCESS, this table was stored by TCRdb with only in-frame sequences that have V and J called. A share of the clones is absent; for the studies checked, an unresolved V gene accounts for under half, and the remainder has no known explanation. That table furnishes V, J and clone size, whereas the DNA furnished D and trimming. The sample yields approximately 400,000 clones; 81% were counted once. The leading ten clones occupy roughly 1.2% of the sample.

Each collaborating institution followed its own protocols to collect whole blood in K2EDTA tubes. For TCRbeta analysis, collaborators shipped samples as frozen whole blood, isolated PBMCs, or DNA extracted from either of those sample types. CDR3 length: 17 amino acids, cysteine to phenylalanine. This entry keeps only the CDR3 DNA: 51 bases, framed from base 1. Via the germline V gene (reference sequence), CDR1 is LGHDT and CDR2 YNNKEL. The germline V and J ends show losses of 1 base and 2 bases respectively, and no gene match explains 5 bases of the junction. Ten or more counts support this clone. No cognate antigen has been identified for it. The input lacks base qualities; no much larger clone sits a single base away.

The chain is encoded by TRBV3-1 (or the pseudogene TRBV3-2) joined to TRBJ1-6; 7 central nucleotides agree with TRBD1. Sequenced sample: peripheral blood. The TCR was taken from a human donor with acute or convalescent COVID-19. The donor label of this sample is uncertain. Read as DNA, the sequence is TGTGCCAGCAGCCAAGGTTCAGGGGGACCCTATAATTCACCCCTCCACTTT. Translated, it gives CASSQGSGGPYNSPLHF.